A selection of T cell receptor beta chains follows, all from one sample in a study of immune evolution from preneoplasia to lung adenocarcinoma. Generated by immunoSEQ multiplex PCR, the TCRdb table keeps only in-frame clones and is missing some. Here the sample spans about 14,000 clones, over 75% being singletons. The sample taken for sequencing was FFPE lung adenocarcinoma in situ tissue. These receptor sequences come from a donor at least 70 years old with lung adenocarcinoma. Both conserved end residues are part of each CDR3. The order of the fields is clone size, V gene, J gene, D gene, CDR3 DNA, CDR3 protein. The D gene is left open where the match is weak. Size tells how often a clone was seen (once, few, many) or the class of an expanded clone, and some rows leave it out.

NA	TRBV27	TRBJ2-7	NA	TGTGCCAGCAGTTTATACGGCAGAACCTACGAGCAGTACTTC	CASSLYGRTYEQYF
few	TRBV7-6	TRBJ1-2	TRBD1	TGTGCCAGCAGCTTCGTGGCAGGGGGCAGCTATGGCTACACCTTC	CASSFVAGGSYGYTF
few	TRBV28	TRBJ2-3	NA	TGTGCGATAGCTAGCGTTCGGGTCCCAGATACGCAGTATTTT	CAIASVRVPDTQYF
NA	TRBV7-9	TRBJ2-1	NA	TGTGCCAGCAGCACTAACCGGGACTGGACCTCCTACAATGAGCAGTTCTTC	CASSTNRDWTSYNEQFF
NA	TRBV27	TRBJ2-6	NA	TGTGCCAGCAGGCCCCGGGACTCTCTCTCTGGGGCCAACGTCCTGACTTTC	CASRPRDSLSGANVLTF
NA	TRBV18	TRBJ2-1	TRBD2	TGTGCCAGCTCACCAAACCTAGCGGGAGGTTCCTACAATGAGCAGTTCTTC	CASSPNLAGGSYNEQFF
NA	TRBV7-2	TRBJ2-3	NA	TGTGCCAGCAGCTACCGACCGGAAGATACGCAGTATTTT	CASSYRPEDTQYF
NA	TRBV6-5	TRBJ1-4	TRBD1	TGTGCCAGCAGTTACCCTACAGGGGAGGAGGATGAAAAACTGTTTTTT	CASSYPTGEEDEKLFF
NA	TRBV5-1	TRBJ1-1	NA	TGCGCCAGCAGCTTCCGTACAGGGATGAACACTGAAGCTTTCTTT	CASSFRTGMNTEAFF
NA	TRBV19	TRBJ2-5	TRBD2	TGTGCCAGTAGCCCCCGGGACGGGAGGGCCGGAGAGACCCAGTACTTC	CASSPRDGRAGETQYF
NA	TRBV30	TRBJ1-1	NA	TGTGCCTGGGGACAGCTCAACACTGAAGCTTTCTTT	CAWGQLNTEAFF
NA	TRBV6-1	TRBJ1-2	TRBD1	TGTGCCAGCAGGACAGGGGGCGGGGGCTATGGCTACACCTTC	CASRTGGGGYGYTF
NA	TRBV18	TRBJ1-1	TRBD1	TGTGCCAGCTCACCAGGGGGGAAACAGGGGGCCACTGAAGCTTTCTTT	CASSPGGKQGATEAFF
NA	TRBV9	TRBJ2-7	NA	TGTGCCAGCAGCGTAGGATTAGACCGTCCCTACGAGCAGTACTTC	CASSVGLDRPYEQYF
NA	TRBV7-2	TRBJ2-2	NA	TGTGCCAGCAGTCTGGGGGGTGCCGGGGAGCTGTTTTTT	CASSLGGAGELFF
few	TRBV27	TRBJ1-2	TRBD1	TGTGCCAGCAGTTTAGGAGGACAGGGGGACTATGGCTACACCTTC	CASSLGGQGDYGYTF
NA	TRBV14	TRBJ2-7	TRBD2	TGTGCCAGCAGCGCCAGGGTAGCGGGGGCCTACTCCTACGAGCAGTACTTC	CASSARVAGAYSYEQYF
NA	TRBV7-9	TRBJ2-7	NA	TGTGCCAGCAGCTTAGGAGTAGCTCCTGAGCAGTACTTC	CASSLGVAPEQYF
NA	TRBV28	TRBJ2-7	TRBD1	TGTGCCAGCAGTCTCCGGGGACAGAGACCCTACGAGCAGTACTTC	CASSLRGQRPYEQYF
NA	TRBV5-1	TRBJ1-1	NA	TGCGCCAGCAGCTTGGGGACGGCGAACACTGAAGCTTTCTTT	CASSLGTANTEAFF
NA	TRBV4-1	TRBJ1-4	NA	TGCGCCAGCAGCCAAGAAGGGGGGACTAATGAAAAACTGTTTTTT	CASSQEGGTNEKLFF
NA	TRBV7-2	TRBJ2-6	NA	TGTGCCAGCAGTGAGACCGGGGCCAACGTCCTGACTTTC	CASSETGANVLTF
once	TRBV29-1	TRBJ1-5	NA	TGCAGCGTTGAACTGGAGGGGTCTGGGCAGCCCCAGCATTTT	CSVELEGSGQPQHF
NA	TRBV5-4	TRBJ1-2	NA	TGTGCCAGCAGCCTTCCGAACCGGGGGTTTGAGGATGATGGCTACACCTTC	CASSLPNRGFEDDGYTF
NA	TRBV20-1	TRBJ2-3	NA	TGCAGTGCCTGGATGAATACGCAGTATTTT	CSAWMNTQYF
NA	TRBV10-2	TRBJ2-1	TRBD2	TGCGCCAGCATGGCGGGAGGTCCGGGCAATGAGCAGTTCTTC	CASMAGGPGNEQFF
once	TRBV10-3	TRBJ1-1	TRBD1	TGTGCCATCAGTGAGCCAGGGGGCGCTGAAGCTTTCTTT	CAISEPGGAEAFF
NA	TRBV18	TRBJ2-1	NA	TGTGCCAGCTCACCCGGGGTCGATGAGCAGTTCTTC	CASSPGVDEQFF
NA	TRBV7-2	TRBJ1-2	TRBD1	TGTGCCAGCAGCTTATTCCCGGGACAGGGGGCGCTGGGCTACACCTTC	CASSLFPGQGALGYTF
NA	TRBV18	TRBJ1-1	NA	TGTGCCAGCTCACCAGGGGCGCTAAATTTGAACACTGAAGCTTTCTTT	CASSPGALNLNTEAFF
NA	TRBV19	TRBJ2-1	NA	TGTGCCAGTAGTATAAGGGAGTTTGGCTCCTACAATGAGCAGTTCTTC	CASSIREFGSYNEQFF
NA	TRBV5-1	TRBJ2-1	NA	TGCGCCAGCAGCTTGAGAGGGGTGGGCTACAATGAGCAGTTCTTC	CASSLRGVGYNEQFF
NA	TRBV4-3	TRBJ2-7	TRBD1	TGCGCCAGCAGCCAGACAGGGACAGGCTACGAGCAGTACTTC	CASSQTGTGYEQYF
NA	TRBV29-1	TRBJ2-3	NA	TGCAGCTTTGGGGGGACTGGAGGCGAGACAGATACGCAGTATTTT	CSFGGTGGETDTQYF
NA	TRBV6-1	TRBJ1-2	NA	TGTGCCAGCAGTGAAGCACCCTCCTATGGCTACACCTTC	CASSEAPSYGYTF
NA	TRBV28	TRBJ1-2	NA	TGTGCCAGCAGCAAAACAGTAAACTATGGCTACACCTTC	CASSKTVNYGYTF
NA	TRBV7-9	TRBJ2-7	NA	TGTGCCAGCAGCCCCTGGACAGCGGCCAACTACGAGCAGTACTTC	CASSPWTAANYEQYF
NA	TRBV28	TRBJ1-3	TRBD1	TGTGCCAGCAACCGAGGGACAGACTCTGGAAACACCATATATTTT	CASNRGTDSGNTIYF
NA	TRBV29-1	TRBJ2-1	TRBD2	TGCAGCGTTGAAGATGGCCTAGCGGGAGTCGATGAGCAGTTCTTC	CSVEDGLAGVDEQFF
NA	TRBV5-1	TRBJ2-2	TRBD2	TGCGCCAGCAGCAGCCGCTGGCCTAGCGGGCCCACCGGGGAGCTGTTTTTT	CASSSRWPSGPTGELFF
NA	TRBV2	TRBJ1-4	NA	TGTGCCAGCAGTTTGACAGATGAAAAACTGTTTTTT	CASSLTDEKLFF
NA	TRBV7-8	TRBJ1-2	TRBD1	TGTGCCAGCAGCTTAGACCAGGGGGTGGATGGCTACACCTTC	CASSLDQGVDGYTF